This T cell receptor beta chain appears in the sequencing data of a study of OX40 agonist ivuxolimab in advanced cancers. Study-wide context: In this trial design, patients received ivuxolimab intravenously at 0.01 to 10 mg/kg every 2 weeks.

The CDR3 extends over 16 amino acids. V lost 5 bases and J lost 0; bases outside the gene matches: 4. Looked up from germline, CDR1 is KGHSH and CDR2 is LQKENI. TCRdb's table, derived via immunoSEQ multiplex PCR, lists solely in-frame clones and lacks some. In the table there are tens of thousands of clones, about 82% of which are singletons. The J gene is TRBJ2-2, the V gene TRBV18, with TRBD1 matching 9 bases. The starting material was CD4+ or CD8+ T cells sorted from blood, obtained in a trial of the OX40 agonist ivuxolimab. This clonotype originated in an adult with an advanced solid tumor such as melanoma, head and neck, liver or kidney cancer. DNA for the CDR3: TGTGCCAGCTCAGGCGGGACAGGGACGAACACCGGGGAGCTGTTTTTT. This translates into CASSGGTGTNTGELFF.